A single sample gave rise to the 30 T cell receptor beta chains below, sequenced in a study of blood T cell repertoires in COVID-19 (dated by TCRdb to the early 2020s). Library method: the immunoSEQ multiplex PCR assay. The table comes from immuneACCESS by way of TCRdb, which keeps in-frame sequences with V and J called. Part of the clones is missing from these tables; in studies checked, under half for an unresolved V gene and the rest for unknown reasons. The sample table shows around 9,800 clones, and around 90% are seen once. The ten largest clones capture roughly 25% of the sample. What was sequenced was peripheral blood. The receptors shown here come from a man aged 30-40 years with active or convalescent COVID-19.

This clone has more than one count but fewer than ten. The chain carries TRBV6-4 and TRBJ2-3; 11 nucleotides align to TRBD2. CDR3 size: 17 residues. The trim removed 6 bases at V and 7 bases at J, leaving 15 bases unmatched. Germline V gene data show CDR1 as MRHNA and CDR2 as SNTAGT. The CDR3 reads CASSQLPGTSGSHTQYF. The CDR3 nucleotides read TGTGCCAGCAGCCAACTCCCCGGGACTAGCGGTTCTCATACGCAGTATTTT.

The chain couples TRBV5-1 to TRBJ2-7; TRBD1 matches 11 bases. The CDR3 totals 14 residues. V was pared by 5 bases and J by 4 bases, with 5 bases of the junction left unmatched. CDR1 and CDR2 from the germline V gene are SGHRS and YFSETQ. Here the CDR3 DNA reads TGCGCCAGCAGAAAGGGACAGGGGGAGTACGAGCAGTACTTC. Protein: CASRKGQGEYEQYF.

The rearrangement joins TRBV19 to TRBJ1-6; D may be TRBD1 (5 bases). Germline V lookup: CDR1 LNHDA, CDR2 SQIVND (reference sequence). The CDR3 is 14 amino acids. The ends were cut back, 5 bases at V and 10 bases at J, with 15 bases in the middle. CDR3 region: CASSVDSLPSPLHF. The CDR3 region has the DNA TGTGCCAGTAGTGTCGACAGTCTCCCGTCACCCCTCCACTTT.

The rearrangement joins TRBV9 to TRBJ2-3; no reliable D call. The CDR3 covers 13 residues. CDR1 and CDR2 from the germline V gene are SGDLS and YYNGEE. Trimming shortened V by 0 bases and J by 10 bases, and 12 bases separated the two germline ends. The CDR3 protein is CASSVVPPPSQYF. CDR3 nucleotide sequence: TGTGCCAGCAGCGTAGTCCCCCCCCCGTCGCAGTATTTT.

This rearrangement joins TRBV11-2 to TRBJ1-1, with D possibly matching TRBD1 (5 bases). CDR1 and CDR2 from the germline V gene are SGHAT and FQNNGV. CDR3 size: 14 residues. V gave up 1 base and J gave up 3 bases, with 9 bases separating them. The CDR3 loop is CASSLVLGDTEAFF. The CDR3, as DNA: TGTGCCAGCAGCTTAGTTCTAGGGGACACTGAAGCTTTCTTT.

The V gene is TRBV12-5, the J gene TRBJ2-5; 15 positions agree with TRBD2. Trimming cost V 3 bases and J 2 bases; bases outside gene matches: 1. The germline gives CDR1 LGHNT, CDR2 FRNRAP. The CDR3 loop spans 16 amino acids. This CDR3 is CASGLGLAGGQETQYF. The CDR3 DNA sequence: TGTGCTAGTGGTTTAGGACTAGCGGGGGGGCAAGAGACCCAGTACTTC.

The chain recombines TRBV24-1 with TRBJ2-5; 8 bases are a match to TRBD2. V lost 4 bases to trimming and J lost 2 bases; unmatched junction nucleotides: 11. The CDR3 is 17 residues long. The germline V gene encodes CDR1 KGHDR and CDR2 SFDVKD. DNA for the CDR3: TGTGCCACCAGTGACCCCGGGACTAGTATGTCACAAGAGACCCAGTACTTC. This gives the protein CATSDPGTSMSQETQYF.

The chain combines TRBV14 with TRBJ2-7, with D tentatively TRBD1 (5 bases). The CDR3 is 15 amino acids. V lost 0 bases to trimming and J lost 4 bases, with 13 bases between them. Germline CDR1 and CDR2: SGHDN and FVKESK. In DNA, the CDR3 is TGTGCCAGCAGCCAAGACAGGGTAGCAGGGTACGAGCAGTACTTC. Translating it yields CASSQDRVAGYEQYF. Variable domain in full (rest from reference TRBV14 and TRBJ2-7): EAGVTQFPSHSVIEKGQTVTLRCDPISGHDNLYWYRRVMGKEIKFLLHFVKESKQDESGMPNNRFLAERTGGTYSTLKVQPAELEDSGVYFCASSQDRVAGYEQYFGPGTRLTVT.

This rearrangement joins TRBV19 to TRBJ2-3; 10 bases are shared with TRBD2. The CDR3 covers 17 residues. The germline gives CDR1 LNHDA, CDR2 SQIVND (reference sequence). The ends lost 6 bases at V and 1 base at J; junction bases unmatched: 10. DNA of the CDR3: TGTGCCAGTAGAGCTAGCGGGGGATTCCGGGGCACAGATACGCAGTATTTT. It encodes CASRASGGFRGTDTQYF.

This rearrangement joins TRBV7-8 to TRBJ2-7; no firm D call. Trimming left V 0 bases short and J 4 bases short, with 10 bases between. This CDR3 comprises 14 residues. Germline CDR1 and CDR2: SGHVS and FQNEAQ. The CDR3 spells CASSLALSGYEQYV. CDR3 in DNA: TGTGCCAGCAGCTTAGCGCTCTCAGGTTACGAGCAGTACGTC.

CDR3 bases: TGTGCCAGCAGCCTGGCGTTCGGGGAGACCCAGTACTTC. It specifies CASSLAFGETQYF. The rearrangement uses TRBV11-3 and TRBJ2-5; unclear D gene. V lost 5 bases and J lost 5, with 12 bases in between. In germline, CDR1 is SGHNT, CDR2 YENEEA. The CDR3 consists of 13 residues.

J is TRBJ2-1 and V is TRBV15; a possible D gene is TRBD2 (5 bases). The CDR3 runs 15 residues. Germline assignment: CDR1 LNHNV and CDR2 YYDKDF (reference sequence). Trimming stripped 0 bases from V and 0 bases from J, with 6 bases between. The CDR3 DNA reads as TGTGCCACCAGCAGAGAGAGCGGCTCCTACAATGAGCAGTTCTTC. This codes for CATSRESGSYNEQFF.

This clone showed up just a few times. The rearrangement links TRBV4-2 to TRBJ1-1; D is perhaps TRBD1 (5 bases). The CDR3 length is 14 residues. The germline V gene encodes CDR1 LGHNA and CDR2 YNFKEQ. V gave up 0 bases and J gave up 1 base, with 6 bases separating them. This CDR3 is CASSQEGGNTEAFF. CDR3 DNA sequence: TGTGCCAGCAGCCAAGAGGGGGGGAACACTGAAGCTTTCTTT.

The chain carries TRBV18 and TRBJ1-6, with 7 bases identical to TRBD1. There are 13 residues in the CDR3. J lost 12 bases, V lost 2 bases, and 4 bases had no gene match. Germline CDR1 and CDR2: KGHSH and LQKENI. CDR3 sequence reads: CASSPGTEEPLHF. The CDR3, as DNA: TGTGCCAGCTCACCAGGGACAGAGGAACCCCTCCACTTT.

The gene calls are TRBV5-6 and TRBJ1-1, with a possible D match to TRBD1 (6 bases). The CDR3 is 16 residues long. Trimming left V 3 bases short and J 9 bases short, with 24 bases between. Germline-derived CDR1 and CDR2 are SGHDT and YYEEEE. CDR3 in amino acids: CASSSKLRGTKTKAFF. In DNA, the CDR3 is TGTGCCAGCAGCTCGAAACTGAGGGGGACCAAAACGAAAGCTTTCTTT.

The rearrangement joins TRBV29-1 to TRBJ1-1; D might be TRBD1 (6 bases). Trimming removed 7 bases from V and 4 bases from J, with 22 bases in between. This CDR3 contains 15 residues. From germline, CDR1 is SQVTM and CDR2 ANQGSEA. CDR3 bases: TGCAGCGCTTGGGACACCCCAACCCCGTCCACTGAAGCTTTCTTT. It is translated as CSAWDTPTPSTEAFF.

The chain links TRBV19 to TRBJ2-7; D might be TRBD1 (6 bases). Germline CDR1 and CDR2: LNHDA and SQIVND (reference sequence). Deletions cut 6 bases from V and 2 bases from J, with 23 bases between. CDR3 size: 17 residues. DNA of the CDR3: TGTGCCAGTAGCCTCCGCGCAGGGGAGACGGGCACCTACGAGCAGTACTTC. Translating it yields CASSLRAGETGTYEQYF.

The V call is TRBV9, the J call TRBJ2-5, with 7 bases that match TRBD2. The CDR3 sequence is 14 residues long. Trimming took 0 bases from V and 3 from J; bases not matched to a gene: 2. Per germline, CDR1 SGDLS and CDR2 YYNGEE. The CDR3, as DNA: TGTGCCAGCAGCGTAGTTGGGGGGGAAGAGACCCAGTACTTC. The encoded protein is CASSVVGGEETQYF.

This clone is medium-sized by share. The gene calls are TRBV4-2 and TRBJ2-6; 8 bases fit TRBD2. The V gene's germline CDR1 is LGHNA and CDR2 YNFKEQ. Trimming cost V 0 bases and J 0 bases; bases outside gene matches: 4. CDR3 length: 18 residues. CDR3 sequence reads: CASSQDGLAGSGANVLTF. As DNA, the CDR3 is TGTGCCAGCAGCCAAGATGGGCTAGCGGGCTCTGGGGCCAACGTCCTGACTTTC.

The chain joins TRBV6-2 or TRBV6-3 to TRBJ2-1, with D possibly TRBD1 on 6 matching bases. Trimming shortened V by 6 bases and J by 4 bases, and 10 bases separated the two germline ends. There are 13 residues in the CDR3. Germline CDR1 and CDR2: MNHEY and SVGEGT. In DNA, the CDR3 is TGTGCCAGCAGCGGAGGACAGTACAATGAGCAGTTCTTC. Its translation is CASSGGQYNEQFF.

The chain couples TRBV19 to TRBJ1-5, with TRBD1 matching over 8 bases. V lost 5 bases and J lost 6; bases outside the gene matches: 15. CDR1 and CDR2 from the germline V gene are LNHDA and SQIVND (reference sequence). This CDR3 has 17 residues. The CDR3 protein is CASSPGQGKGFGQPQHF. The CDR3 DNA sequence: TGTGCCAGTAGTCCAGGACAGGGCAAGGGCTTCGGTCAGCCCCAGCATTTT.

The rearrangement links TRBV6-1 to TRBJ1-5; 9 nucleotides line up with TRBD1. The CDR3 loop spans 15 amino acids. The V gene's germline CDR1 is MNHNS and CDR2 SASEGT. The V segment lost 3 bases and the J segment 4 bases; nucleotides outside the gene matches: 4. The chain's CDR3 is CASSEQTGGNQPQHF. Here the CDR3 DNA reads TGTGCCAGCAGTGAGCAGACAGGGGGGAATCAGCCCCAGCATTTT.

The CDR3: CASSPKTSGGAVSTDTQYF. The CDR3 region has the DNA TGTGCCAGCAGCCCCAAAACTAGCGGGGGGGCCGTGAGCACAGATACGCAGTATTTT. The V call is TRBV13, the J call TRBJ2-3; 13 nucleotides align to TRBD2. J was trimmed by 0 bases and V by 5 bases; bases with no gene match: 11. This CDR3 region has 19 residues. Germline V lookup: CDR1 PRHDT, CDR2 FYEKMQ (reference sequence).

The chain carries TRBV6-5 and TRBJ2-7, with D tentatively TRBD1 (7 bases). CDR3 length: 14 amino acids. Germline V gene data show CDR1 as MNHEY and CDR2 as SVGAGI. The V and J ends lost 10 bases and 4 bases respectively, with 20 bases between them. The CDR3 region has the DNA TGTGCCACCGAGCCCGCAGGGGGAGGTTACGAGCAGTACTTC. Translating gives CATEPAGGGYEQYF.

The chain has TRBV20-1 and TRBJ2-1; D gene ambiguous. V was cut by 6 bases and J by 2 bases, with 5 bases left in between. Looked up from germline, CDR1 is DFQATT and CDR2 is SNEGSKA (reference sequence). There are 11 residues in the CDR3. The CDR3 sequence is CSASTYNEQFF. CDR3 nucleotides: TGCAGTGCGTCAACCTACAATGAGCAGTTCTTC.

This chain connects TRBV4-1 to TRBJ1-1; the match to TRBD1 covers 8 bases. In germline, CDR1 is MGHRA, CDR2 YSYEKL. CDR3 length: 15 residues. V trimming: 2 bases; J trimming: 5 bases; junction bases outside the gene matches: 7. This CDR3 reads CASSQHGQGLTEAFF. In DNA, the CDR3 is TGCGCCAGCAGCCAACATGGACAGGGTTTAACTGAAGCTTTCTTT.

V usage is TRBV9 and J usage is TRBJ2-5; D is possibly TRBD2 (6 bases). Deletions cut 4 bases from V and 5 bases from J, with 9 bases between. The germline V gene has CDR1 SGDLS and CDR2 YYNGEE. The CDR3 length is 12 residues. The CDR3 reads CASSPGGETQYF. In DNA, the CDR3 is TGTGCCAGCAGCCCTGGGGGGGAGACCCAGTACTTC. The full variable domain, its missing parts supplied by reference TRBV9 and TRBJ2-5, is DSGVTQTPKHLITATGQRVTLRCSPRSGDLSVYWYQQSLDQGLQFLIQYYNGEERAKGNILERFSAQQFPDLHSELNLSSLELGDSALYFCASSPGGETQYFGPGTRLLVL.

This clone has more than one count but fewer than ten. This sequence joins TRBV7-9 and TRBJ2-1, with a tentative D call TRBD2 (5 bases). The CDR3 is 15 residues long. Germline V lookup: CDR1 SEHNR, CDR2 FQNEAQ (reference sequence). V lost 0 bases to trimming and J lost 1 base, with 7 bases between them. CDR3 in DNA: TGTGCCAGCAGCTTAGCCTGGGAGTCCTACAATGAGCAGTTCTTC. This encodes CASSLAWESYNEQFF.

The sample holds a few counts of this clone. The chain is built from TRBV24-1 and TRBJ1-2; tentatively, D is TRBD1 (5 bases). Germline V gene sequence: CDR1 KGHDR, CDR2 SFDVKD. The CDR3 contains 12 residues. The V end was cut by 3 bases, the J end by 10 bases, with 11 bases between. As DNA, the CDR3 is TGTGCCACCAGTGATGGCGCAGGGATCTACACCTTC. This codes for CATSDGAGIYTF.

This clone was counted a single time. The V and J genes are TRBV5-1 and TRBJ1-6, with TRBD1 matching over 7 bases. The germline gives CDR1 SGHRS, CDR2 YFSETQ. J was trimmed by 6 bases and V by 4 bases; bases with no gene match: 7. The CDR3 runs to 15 residues. The CDR3 sequence: CASSDETGSNSPLHF. The CDR3 DNA reads TGCGCCAGCAGCGATGAGACAGGGAGTAATTCACCCCTCCACTTT.